What follows is one TCR beta chain and its context. This entry is derived from a study of control samples from healthy donors and cancer patients. The CDR3 covers 13 residues. The germline CDR1 and CDR2 sequences are KGHSH and LQKENI. Deletions cut 6 bases from V and 1 base from J, with 9 bases between. Profiling relied on immunoSEQ multiplex PCR, and the TCRdb table lists in-frame clones only, not all of them. This table has about 190,000 clones, 91% appearing once. The sequenced material came from blood. The TCR comes from a man aged 25-45 years in good health. V and J are TRBV18 and TRBJ1-1; D is ambiguous. The DNA of the CDR3 is TGTGCCAGCTCCGGACTGGAGAACACTGAAGCTTTCTTT. Translation: CASSGLENTEAFF.